This passage covers 10 T cell receptor beta chains from one sample sequenced in a study of shared clonotypes between healthy human individuals. Produced via immunoSEQ multiplex PCR; TCRdb's table is partial and in-frame only. The table records around 2,000,000 clones, more than 85% of them present only once. Naive-designated CD8 cells lacked CD45RO, were positively enriched for CCR7, and omitted terminally differentiated effector memory CD45RA+ cells. The sequenced sample was naive CD8+ T cells from PBMCs. Receptors originate from a man younger than 35 in good health. Some clones in this sample may be carry-over from other donors' samples.

The table lists this clone with a few counts. The same CDR3 can be traced to other DNA sequences in this sample. This chain links TRBV30 with TRBJ2-2; no firm D call. Germline CDR1 reads GTSNPN; CDR2 reads SVGIG (reference sequence). The CDR3 runs to 13 residues. The V and J ends lost 0 bases and 6 bases respectively, with 8 bases between them. CDR3 in amino acids: CAWSVSGAGELFF. Here the CDR3 DNA reads TGTGCCTGGAGTGTATCGGGTGCCGGGGAGCTGTTTTTT.

The rearrangement links TRBV7-8 to TRBJ1-1, with 7 bases lining up with TRBD1. With 1 base clipped from V and 3 bases from J, the junction kept 5 bases outside the gene matches. The germline CDR1 and CDR2 sequences are SGHVS and FQNEAQ. The CDR3 sequence is 15 residues long. For the CDR3, the DNA is TGTGCCAGCAGCTTAGGGGGACAGTCGGACACTGAAGCTTTCTTT. Its protein is CASSLGGQSDTEAFF.

The chain has TRBV5-5 and TRBJ2-5; D possibly matches TRBD1 or TRBD2 (5 bases each). V was trimmed by 1 base and J by 2 bases, leaving 15 bases between them. The germline gives CDR1 SGHKS, CDR2 YYEKEE (reference sequence). This CDR3 comprises 16 residues. CDR3 sequence reads: CASSLRPGGLQETQYF. CDR3 nucleotides: TGTGCCAGCAGCTTGAGACCTGGGGGATTACAAGAGACCCAGTACTTC.

The chain uses TRBV7-9 and TRBJ2-7, with 11 bases that match TRBD2. With V trimmed by 10 bases and J by 1 base, 3 bases remained unmatched. CDR1 and CDR2 from the germline V gene are SEHNR and FQNEAQ (reference sequence). The CDR3 runs to 13 residues. Here the CDR3 DNA reads TGTGCCATCCTAGCGGGAGGTTCCTACGAGCAGTACTTC. This codes for CAILAGGSYEQYF.

The chain uses TRBV4-1 and TRBJ2-2; D not resolved. This CDR3 has 15 amino acids. Germline assignment: CDR1 MGHRA and CDR2 YSYEKL. Trimming stripped 1 base from V and 6 bases from J, with 12 bases between. CDR3 sequence reads: CASSQVGPPAGELFF. The DNA for the CDR3 is TGCGCCAGCAGCCAAGTCGGTCCCCCGGCCGGGGAGCTGTTTTTT.

This chain links TRBV29-1 with TRBJ2-2; TRBD2 is a possible D gene (5 bases). CDR3 size: 13 residues. V lost 7 bases and J 3 bases, leaving 12 bases between the germline ends. Germline V gives CDR1 SQVTM, CDR2 ANQGSEA. For the CDR3, the DNA is TGCAGCGCGGCACTAGAAGACACCGGGGAGCTGTTTTTT. This sequence encodes CSAALEDTGELFF.

The genes are TRBV6-5 and TRBJ2-4; maybe TRBD2 (6 bases). Trimming left V 11 bases short and J 8 bases short, with 19 bases between. The CDR3 sequence is 13 residues long. Germline V gene sequence: CDR1 MNHEY, CDR2 SVGAGI. The CDR3 here is CARGSPDWDIQYF. CDR3 nucleotide sequence: TGTGCCCGGGGGAGTCCGGATTGGGACATTCAGTACTTC.

The V and J genes are TRBV28 and TRBJ1-2; 7 nucleotides line up with TRBD1. J was trimmed by 8 bases and V by 8 bases; bases with no gene match: 14. Per germline, CDR1 MDHEN and CDR2 SYDVKM. The CDR3 has 14 amino acids. The chain's CDR3 is CASARGQATGGYTF. The CDR3, as DNA: TGTGCCAGCGCCCGAGGACAGGCTACAGGGGGCTACACCTTC.

In regard to this clone: At the DNA level, this CDR3 is encoded by other sequences in the same sample as well. The chain joins TRBV15 to TRBJ2-3; D uncertain. V dropped 5 bases and J dropped 2 bases, with 5 bases sitting between them. Germline V lookup: CDR1 LNHNV, CDR2 YYDKDF (reference sequence). This CDR3 is 12 amino acids long. As DNA, the CDR3 is TGTGCCACCAGCGGCTACACAGATACGCAGTATTTT. Protein sequence: CATSGYTDTQYF.

The chain has TRBV25-1 and TRBJ2-2, with D maybe TRBD2 (6 bases). This CDR3 has 15 amino acids. Germline V gene data show CDR1 as MGHDK and CDR2 as SYGVNS. The germline V and J ends were trimmed by 5 bases and 0 bases, with 10 bases remaining between them. The CDR3 DNA follows: TGTGCCAGCAGTTGGAGGGACCCGAACACCGGGGAGCTGTTTTTT. It is translated as CASSWRDPNTGELFF. Variable domain in full (rest from reference TRBV25-1 and TRBJ2-2): EADIYQTPRYLVIGTGKKITLECSQTMGHDKMYWYQQDPGMELHLIHYSYGVNSTEKGDLSSESTVSRIRTEHFPLTLESARPSHTSQYLCASSWRDPNTGELFFGEGSRLTVL.